Each of the 8 T cell receptor beta chains below was sequenced from the same sample in a study of cytomegalovirus exposure and HLA in healthy donors. The primer mix had 60 Vbeta and 13 Jbeta primers. Sequencing was performed with immunoSEQ multiplex PCR; in TCRdb, only in-frame clones are kept and a portion is missing. Seen here are under 150,000 clones, 70% to 80% observed once, and the top ten hold less than 4%. Source material: PBMCs. These receptors were taken from a man aged 25 to 40 in good health and CMV-seronegative.

In this sample, this clone turned up a few times. The chain links TRBV7-9 to TRBJ2-3, with TRBD1 as a possible D gene (6 bases). The V end lost 2 bases, the J end lost 2 bases, and 11 bases lay between the germline ends. This CDR3 is 15 amino acids long. Looked up from germline, CDR1 is SEHNR and CDR2 is FQNEAQ (reference sequence). The CDR3 DNA reads TGTGCCAGCAGCTTAACGTCAGGGGTCACAGATACGCAGTATTTT. This sequence encodes CASSLTSGVTDTQYF.

In this sample, this clone turned up once. This chain links TRBV6-1 with TRBJ2-7; D gene ambiguous. Germline lookup yields CDR1 MNHNS and CDR2 SASEGT. The CDR3 totals 12 residues. Trimming left V 7 bases short and J 2 bases short, with 9 bases between. The CDR3 loop is CASNAYTYEQYF. CDR3 bases: TGTGCCAGCAATGCGTATACCTACGAGCAGTACTTC.

The V gene is TRBV7-2, the J gene TRBJ2-7, with D possibly TRBD1 on 7 matching bases. The V and J ends lost 5 bases and 6 bases respectively, with 17 bases between them. The CDR3 runs to 14 residues. From germline, CDR1 is SGHTA and CDR2 FQGNSA. The CDR3 coding sequence is TGTGCCAGCAGCGCACCAGGGGGGCCGGGCGAGCAGTACTTC. Its translation is CASSAPGGPGEQYF.

CDR3 amino acids: CAWSALLAGDVNEQFF. DNA of the CDR3: TGTGCCTGGAGTGCGCTGCTAGCGGGAGACGTCAATGAGCAGTTCTTC. V is TRBV30 and J is TRBJ2-1; 10 bases are shared with TRBD2. The CDR3 runs to 16 residues. V dropped 1 base and J dropped 6; count of bases not matched to a gene: 9. Germline assignment: CDR1 GTSNPN and CDR2 SVGIG (reference sequence).

The genes are TRBV4-2 and TRBJ1-1; 8 bases are shared with TRBD1. The CDR3 runs to 17 residues. Trimming removed 0 bases from V and 4 bases from J; junction bases left unmatched: 10. Germline V gives CDR1 LGHNA, CDR2 YNFKEQ. The DNA for the CDR3 is TGTGCCAGCAGCCAAGAGGGGCCAGGGGGCGCGGCCACTGAAGCTTTCTTT. This codes for CASSQEGPGGAATEAFF.

The V and J genes are TRBV7-8 and TRBJ1-1; D uncertain. In germline, CDR1 is SGHVS, CDR2 FQNEAQ. This CDR3 contains 15 residues. Trimming shortened V by 1 base and J by 1 base, and 10 bases separated the two germline ends. The CDR3 region has the DNA TGTGCCAGCAGCTTAGGGAAACCAGGGAACACTGAAGCTTTCTTT. It specifies CASSLGKPGNTEAFF.

This rearrangement joins TRBV4-3 to TRBJ2-5, with D perhaps matching TRBD1 (5 bases). Germline values: CDR1 LGHNA, CDR2 YSLEER. The CDR3 contains 14 residues. Between the trimmed V and J ends, which lost 2 bases and 4 bases, there was a span of 11 bases. This CDR3 is CASSQQGYGETQYF. CDR3 DNA: TGCGCCAGCAGCCAACAGGGTTATGGAGAGACCCAGTACTTC.

The chain recombines TRBV28 with TRBJ1-5; possibly TRBD1 for D (6 bases). Trimming removed 2 bases from V and 7 bases from J, with 21 bases in between. Germline lookup yields CDR1 MDHEN and CDR2 SYDVKM. This CDR3 region has 17 residues. CDR3 loop: CASSLLVLRGDRQPQHF. The CDR3 DNA reads as TGTGCCAGCAGTTTACTCGTCCTCAGGGGAGACAGACAGCCCCAGCATTTT.